The clone carrying this T cell receptor beta chain was detected many times. Its antigen remains unknown. Germline-derived CDR1 and CDR2 are SGHRS and YFSETQ. Trimming shortened V by 0 bases and J by 5 bases, and 11 bases separated the two germline ends. The CDR3 has 14 residues. These data originate in a study of breast tumors, draining lymph nodes, adjacent tissues. Whole-study findings and limits: That most tumor T cells come from lymph nodes remained unproven. Tumor TCR diversity was below lymph nodes but above nontumor tissue. Findings are consistent with lymph node origin and intratumoral expansion of most tumor T cells. Luminal-like breast cancer showed significantly higher tumor–nontumor repertoire similarity than basal-like.

Breast cancer patients provided tissue from their axillary draining lymph nodes. TCRdb redid the calling of the multiplex PCR reads with MiXCR, one entry per CDR3 protein. The top ten hold 1.2% to 1.5% of the sample, which has about 230,000 distinct CDR3 sequences, approximately 31% seen once. The material sequenced was axillary lymph node tissue. The clonotype originates from a female donor with breast cancer. Some clones in this sample may be carry-over from other donors' samples. This sequence joins TRBV5-1 and TRBJ2-5, with D hard to call. The CDR3 spells CASSLDIGYETQYF. The CDR3 nucleotides read TGCGCCAGCAGCTTGGATATCGGTTACGAGACCCAGTACTTC.